The clone carrying this TCR beta chain appeared a few times. The antigen is unknown. Per germline, CDR1 SNHLY and CDR2 FYNNEI. CDR3 size: 13 residues. Trimming left V 10 bases short and J 1 base short, with 11 bases between. Some clones are missing from TCRdb's copy, which holds only in-frame ones; the method was immunoSEQ multiplex PCR. The table lists about 67,000 clones, roughly three quarters of them singletons. The sort gate was single viable CD3+CD4+CD8-CD45RO+ cells for memory CD4+ T cells. CMV serostatus came from serum IgG against pp150, pp28, p38, p52. After thawing, CD4+ T cells were positively selected. The sample comes from a study of memory CD4+ T cells and cytomegalovirus serostatus. As for the study in general: This sample comes from healthy Belgian adults, fewer than 10 CMV seropositive, 24 seronegative. Findings and caveats of the study: A US-trained random forest predicted CMV serostatus with median AUC around 0.93.

Sequencing was performed on memory CD4+ T cells from blood. This clonotype was obtained from an adult in good health and CMV-seropositive. The rearrangement links TRBV2 to TRBJ2-1; a weak D match, TRBD2 (6 bases). The CDR3 DNA sequence: TGTGCCACCGCCCGGGAGTCCTACAATGAGCAGTTCTTC. It translates to CATARESYNEQFF.